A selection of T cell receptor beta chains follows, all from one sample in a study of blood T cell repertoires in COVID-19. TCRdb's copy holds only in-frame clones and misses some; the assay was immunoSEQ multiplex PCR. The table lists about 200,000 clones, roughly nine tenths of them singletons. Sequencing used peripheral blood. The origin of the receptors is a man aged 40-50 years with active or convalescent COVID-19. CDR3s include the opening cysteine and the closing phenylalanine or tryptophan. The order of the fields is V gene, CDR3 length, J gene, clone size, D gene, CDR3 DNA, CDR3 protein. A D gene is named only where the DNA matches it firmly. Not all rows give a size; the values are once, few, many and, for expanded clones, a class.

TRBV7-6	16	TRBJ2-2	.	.	TGTGCCAGCAGCTTACGACAGCCAGGGAACACCGGGGAGCTGTTTTTT	CASSLRQPGNTGELFF
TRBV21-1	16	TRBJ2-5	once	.	TGTGCCAGCAGCAAGCGGGGACAGGGGTTCTGGGAGACCCAGTACTTC	CASSKRGQGFWETQYF
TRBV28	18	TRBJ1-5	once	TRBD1	TGTGCCAGCAGTCCAGAAGACAGGGGGAAATATAGCAATCAGCCCCAGCATTTT	CASSPEDRGKYSNQPQHF
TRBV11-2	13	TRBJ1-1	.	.	TGTGCCAGCAGCTTAGAGGTGGAGGCTGAAGCTTTCTTT	CASSLEVEAEAFF
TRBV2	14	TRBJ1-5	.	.	TGTGCCAGCAGAATGACAGTTCCTGATCAGCCCCAGCATTTT	CASRMTVPDQPQHF
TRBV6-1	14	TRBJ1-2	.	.	TGTGCCAGCAGTGAAGGCAGGGGAGCCTATGGCTACACCTTC	CASSEGRGAYGYTF
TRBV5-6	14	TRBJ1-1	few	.	TGTGCCAGCAGCTTGGCCGCGGGAAACACTGAAGCTTTCTTT	CASSLAAGNTEAFF
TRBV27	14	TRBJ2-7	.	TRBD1	TGTGCCAGCAGTTCCCCCTGGACAGGGCACGAGCAGTACTTC	CASSSPWTGHEQYF
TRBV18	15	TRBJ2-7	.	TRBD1	TGTGCCAGCTCACCTCCGACAGGGGGCTGGTACGAGCAGTACTTC	CASSPPTGGWYEQYF
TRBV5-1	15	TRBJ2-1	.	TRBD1	TGCGCCAGCAGATTTGGGACAGCGGACTACAATGAGCAGTTCTTC	CASRFGTADYNEQFF
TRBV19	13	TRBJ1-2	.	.	TGTGCCAGTAGCCGAGACATTAACTATGGCTACACCTTC	CASSRDINYGYTF
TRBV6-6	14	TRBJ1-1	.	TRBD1	TGTGCCAGCAGTTCCTCGACAGGGCGGTCTGAAGCTTTCTTT	CASSSSTGRSEAFF
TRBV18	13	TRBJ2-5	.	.	TGTGCCAGCTCACCACCTAGCAAAGAGACCCAGTACTTC	CASSPPSKETQYF
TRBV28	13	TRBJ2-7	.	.	TGTGCCAGCAGCCCCAGGGGCTTTGACGAGCAGTACTTC	CASSPRGFDEQYF
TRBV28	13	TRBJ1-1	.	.	TGTGCCAGCCGCCCGGCGGGGCACACTGAAGCTTTCTTT	CASRPAGHTEAFF
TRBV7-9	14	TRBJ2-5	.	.	TGTGCCAGCAGCTGGGGGGAGCAGGGAGAGACCCAGTACTTC	CASSWGEQGETQYF
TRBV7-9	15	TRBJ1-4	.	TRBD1	TGTGCCAGCAGCTTAGCAGGAGGGGGCGGTGAAAAACTGTTTTTT	CASSLAGGGGEKLFF
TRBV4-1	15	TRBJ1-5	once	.	TGCGCCAGCAGCCAAGCAGGTTCCCTCAATCAGCCCCAGCATTTT	CASSQAGSLNQPQHF
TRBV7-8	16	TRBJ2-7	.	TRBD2	TGTGCCAGCAGCTTTTCCGGGACTAGCGGGAGTTACGAGCAGTACTTC	CASSFSGTSGSYEQYF
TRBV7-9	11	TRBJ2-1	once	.	TGTGCCAGCAGCCGTGTAGATGAGCAGTTCTTC	CASSRVDEQFF
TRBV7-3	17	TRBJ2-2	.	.	TGTGCCAGCAGCCTCCACCTAGCTGTCGCGAACACCGGGGAGCTGTTTTTT	CASSLHLAVANTGELFF
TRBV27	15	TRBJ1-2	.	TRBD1	TGTGCCAGCAGTTTTAATGGAGACAGGGGTGCTGGCTACACCTTC	CASSFNGDRGAGYTF
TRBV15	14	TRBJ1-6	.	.	TGTGCCACCAGCAGAGATCGTTCGAACTCCCCCCTCCACTTT	CATSRDRSNSPLHF
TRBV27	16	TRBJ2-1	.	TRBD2	TGTGCCAGCAGCCCACTAGCGGCCTACTCCTACAATGAGCAGTTCTTC	CASSPLAAYSYNEQFF
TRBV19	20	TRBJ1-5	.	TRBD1	TGTGCCAGTCGCATGCAACCCGGGACAGTTGATCTTTATAGCAATCAGCCCCAGCATTTT	CASRMQPGTVDLYSNQPQHF
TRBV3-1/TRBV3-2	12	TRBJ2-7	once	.	TGTGCCAGCAGCCAAGATGTAAACGAGCAGTACTTC	CASSQDVNEQYF
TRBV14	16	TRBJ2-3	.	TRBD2	TGTGCCAGCAGCCAAGATGGGGGGGGTAGCACAGATACGCAGTATTTT	CASSQDGGGSTDTQYF
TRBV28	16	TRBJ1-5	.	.	TGTGCCAGCGGGGGTAGCCTTTTAAGGGGGAACCAGCCCCAGCATTTT	CASGGSLLRGNQPQHF
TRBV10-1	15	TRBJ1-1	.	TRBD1	TGCGCCAGCAGTGATTTTGGGACAGGGGGATTCGGAGCTTTCTTT	CASSDFGTGGFGAFF
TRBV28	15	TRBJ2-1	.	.	TGTGCCAGCAGTTTTCGAGGAGCAGGGTACAATGAGCAGTTCTTC	CASSFRGAGYNEQFF
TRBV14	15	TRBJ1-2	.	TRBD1	TGTGCCAGCAGCCAAGAATTAAACAGGGGTTATGGCTACACCTTC	CASSQELNRGYGYTF
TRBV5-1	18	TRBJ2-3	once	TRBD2	TGCGCCAGCAGCTACATCGGACTAGCGGGGCTTCCCACAGATACGCAGTATTTT	CASSYIGLAGLPTDTQYF
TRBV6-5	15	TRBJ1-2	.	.	TGTGCCAGCACCACTTTAGGGAGGGAAAGTCGAGGCTACACCTTC	CASTTLGRESRGYTF
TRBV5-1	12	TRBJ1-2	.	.	TGCGCCTCCGGGGGTCCCGGCTATGGCTACACCTTC	CASGGPGYGYTF
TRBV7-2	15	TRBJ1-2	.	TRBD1	TGTGCCAGCAGCCCCTTTAGGCAGGGGGCTGATGGCTACACCTTC	CASSPFRQGADGYTF
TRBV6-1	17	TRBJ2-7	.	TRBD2	TGTGCCAGCAGTGAAGCCCCCTCGGGAGGATACTCCTACGAGCAGTACTTC	CASSEAPSGGYSYEQYF
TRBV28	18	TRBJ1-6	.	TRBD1	TGTGCCAGCAGTTCCGTGGGACAGGGGGTCCGGTATAATTCACCCCTCCACTTT	CASSSVGQGVRYNSPLHF
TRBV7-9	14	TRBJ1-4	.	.	TGTGCCAGCAGCTTAGTCAGTTCCTATGAAAAACTGTTTTTT	CASSLVSSYEKLFF
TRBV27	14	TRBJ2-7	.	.	TGTGCCAGCAGTTTAGTTGCGGGTTCTGTCGAGCAGTACTTC	CASSLVAGSVEQYF
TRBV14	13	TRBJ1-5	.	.	TGTGCCAGCAGCCAAGGGCTCAATCAGCCCCAGCATTTT	CASSQGLNQPQHF
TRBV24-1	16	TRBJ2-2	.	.	TGTGCCACCAGTGATCCAGGACTGGAGGGGACCGGGGAGCTGTTTTTT	CATSDPGLEGTGELFF
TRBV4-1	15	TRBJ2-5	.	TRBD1	TGCGCCAGCAGCCAAGGGGACAGGTGGGGAGAGACCCAGTACTTC	CASSQGDRWGETQYF
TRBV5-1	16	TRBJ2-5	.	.	TGCGCCAGCAGCCCGCTGGTGGGGGGTTTCCAAGAGACCCAGTACTTC	CASSPLVGGFQETQYF
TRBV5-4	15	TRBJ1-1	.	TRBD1	TGTGCCAGCAGCTATGGACAGGGAATTATAACTGAAGCTTTCTTT	CASSYGQGIITEAFF
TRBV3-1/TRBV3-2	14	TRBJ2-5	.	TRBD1	TGTGCCAGCAGCCAACAGGGGGCGGGGGAGACCCAGTACTTC	CASSQQGAGETQYF
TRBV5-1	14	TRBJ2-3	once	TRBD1	TGCGCCAGCAGCGAGACAGGGACCGGGGATACGCAGTATTTT	CASSETGTGDTQYF
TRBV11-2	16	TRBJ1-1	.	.	TGTGCCAGCAGCTCTCCGAAATCAGCGGGGGGCCTTGAAGCTTTCTTT	CASSSPKSAGGLEAFF
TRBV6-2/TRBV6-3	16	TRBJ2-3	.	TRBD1	TGTGCCAGCAGTCGGGGACAGCCTACTAGCACAGATACGCAGTATTTT	CASSRGQPTSTDTQYF
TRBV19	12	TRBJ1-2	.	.	TGTGCCAGTAGTAACTACCCACGGGGCTACACCTTC	CASSNYPRGYTF
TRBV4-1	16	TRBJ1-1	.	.	TGCGCCAGCAGCCAAGATAGGACCAGGGTCGGCACTGAAGCTTTCTTT	CASSQDRTRVGTEAFF
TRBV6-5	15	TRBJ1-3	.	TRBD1	TGTGCCAGCAGTCGTCCGGGACAGGGAAGAAACACCATATATTTT	CASSRPGQGRNTIYF
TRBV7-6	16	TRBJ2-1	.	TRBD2	TGTGCCAGCAGCGAACTAGCGGGGGGAACCTACAATGAGCAGTTCTTC	CASSELAGGTYNEQFF
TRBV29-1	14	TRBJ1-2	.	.	TGCAGCGCGGCAACGGGGGAAGAAAACTATGGCTACACCTTC	CSAATGEENYGYTF
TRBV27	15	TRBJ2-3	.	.	TGTGCCAGCAGGTTGTCCAGCGTAAGCACAGATACGCAGTATTTT	CASRLSSVSTDTQYF
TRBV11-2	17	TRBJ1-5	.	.	TGTGCCAGCAGCGCATCTAGGAGGGCCTATAGCAATCAGCCCCAGCATTTT	CASSASRRAYSNQPQHF
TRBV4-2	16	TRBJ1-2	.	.	TGTGCCAGCAGCCACGGCTTATTCAGGGAGGTGCGAGGCTACACCTTC	CASSHGLFREVRGYTF
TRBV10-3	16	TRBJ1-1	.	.	TGTGCCATCAGTGAAGGGCGTTCAATTCAGGGCACTGAAGCTTTCTTT	CAISEGRSIQGTEAFF
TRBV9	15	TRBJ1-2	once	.	TGTGCCAGCAGCCCCCACCAGGTGCCTAACTATGGCTACACCTTC	CASSPHQVPNYGYTF